The present TCR beta chain was sequenced within a study of blood T cells in healthy people across ages. With respect to this clonotype: Its antigen is as yet unknown.

Points from the study as a whole: TCR beta diversity, measured per million T cells, fell in a roughly linear way with age. The study lacked donor CMV status, which possibly confounded expanded clonotype changes. Conclusively comparing naive with antigen-experienced cells was impossible with unsorted PBMCs.

The germline CDR1 and CDR2 sequences are MNHNS and SASEGT. This CDR3 region has 15 residues. V was pared by 3 bases and J by 11 bases, with 13 bases of the junction left unmatched. The authors extracted at least 6 micrograms of total RNA per sample. A sample-barcoded 5' primer and a J-beta primer mix were used in a second PCR of about 7 to 12 cycles. A single record per CDR3 protein comes from TCRdb applying MiXCR to the 5' RACE reads. The table shows 1.5 million to 2 million distinct CDR3 sequences, with roughly 30% occurring only once. This TCR was recovered from a woman aged 25-40 years in good health. J is TRBJ2-5 and V is TRBV6-1; the match to TRBD1 covers 9 bases. The material sequenced was blood. The CDR3 loop is CASSDVPGQGRVQYF. The CDR3 DNA is TGTGCCAGCAGTGACGTACCGGGACAGGGCAGAGTGCAGTACTTC.